This TCR beta chain was identified in a study of lymphopenia after photon versus proton radiotherapy. Study results and caveats: Under photons, naive T cells and diversity fell while effector/memory populations rose.

Germline assignment: CDR1 ENHRY and CDR2 SYGVKD. V gave up 7 bases and J gave up 0 bases, with 13 bases separating them. The CDR3 runs 15 residues. The protocol was immunoSEQ multiplex PCR, while the TCRdb copy is restricted to in-frame clones and leaves out a portion. The sample carries tens of thousands of clones, around four fifths recorded once. Regarding this clone: Antigen: not known.

The chain employs TRBV10-3 and TRBJ2-1; unclear D gene. The sample consisted of peripheral blood, taken from a patient treated with proton-based radiotherapy. The TCR sequence derives from a man aged 55 to 69 with pancreatic cancer. The CDR3 bases are TGTGCCATCAAAACTCAGCCTAGCTCCTACAATGAGCAGTTCTTC. Translation: CAIKTQPSSYNEQFF.